The T cell receptor beta chain under discussion was sequenced for a study of T cell repertoires in cytomegalovirus infection. Study-level information: CMV infection together with matching HLA type was indicated by public TCR beta signatures.

This clonotype was observed a handful of times. Its specificity is not known. TCRdb independently ran MiXCR on the reads; one entry per CDR3 protein. The data show some 180,000 distinct CDR3 sequences, under 25% seen once. Notes on the study in general: Summed frequency of public TCR beta families distinguished CMV carriers with the relevant HLA. It was HLA-C-restricted CMV-specific TCR beta clonotypes that dominated the response ex vivo.

Material: PBMCs. This TCR derives from a human donor in good health (CMV status not recorded). Some clones in this sample may be carry-over from other donors' samples.

Here the CDR3 reads CASTPPGRADTGELFF. In DNA, the CDR3 is TGTGCCAGCACGCCCCCCGGGAGAGCGGACACCGGGGAGCTGTTTTTT. The chain combines TRBV12-3 or TRBV12-4 with TRBJ2-2; weak D call: TRBD2 (6 bases). V lost 7 bases and J 3 bases, leaving 18 bases between the germline ends. The CDR3 spans 16 residues.